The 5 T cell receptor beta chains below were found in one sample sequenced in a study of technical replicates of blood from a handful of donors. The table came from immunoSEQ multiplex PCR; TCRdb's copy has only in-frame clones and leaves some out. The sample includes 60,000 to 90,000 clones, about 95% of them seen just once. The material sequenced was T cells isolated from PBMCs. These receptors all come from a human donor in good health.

The CDR3 region has the DNA TGTGCCTGGAGTGTCGGGGGGCAGGACGGGGGTGAAAAACTGTTTTTT. Its protein is CAWSVGGQDGGEKLFF. The V call is TRBV30, the J call TRBJ1-4; perhaps TRBD1 as D (6 bases). The CDR3 extends over 16 amino acids. The ends were cut back, 0 bases at V and 7 bases at J, with 18 bases in the middle. Germline CDR1 GTSNPN, CDR2 SVGIG (reference sequence).

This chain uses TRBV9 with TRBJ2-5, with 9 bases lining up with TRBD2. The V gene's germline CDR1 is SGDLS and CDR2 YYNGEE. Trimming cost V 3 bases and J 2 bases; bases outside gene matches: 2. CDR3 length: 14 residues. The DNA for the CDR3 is TGTGCCAGCAGCGCTCTAGCGGGACAAGAGACCCAGTACTTC. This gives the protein CASSALAGQETQYF. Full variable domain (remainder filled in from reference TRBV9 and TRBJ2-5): DSGVTQTPKHLITATGQRVTLRCSPRSGDLSVYWYQQSLDQGLQFLIQYYNGEERAKGNILERFSAQQFPDLHSELNLSSLELGDSALYFCASSALAGQETQYFGPGTRLLVL.

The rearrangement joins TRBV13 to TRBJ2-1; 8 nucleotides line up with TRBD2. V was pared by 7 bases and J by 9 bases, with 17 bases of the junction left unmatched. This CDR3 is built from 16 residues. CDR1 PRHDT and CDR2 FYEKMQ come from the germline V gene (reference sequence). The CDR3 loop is CASTPSFGGEPGEQFF. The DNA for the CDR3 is TGTGCCAGCACCCCCTCGTTCGGGGGGGAACCGGGTGAGCAGTTCTTC.

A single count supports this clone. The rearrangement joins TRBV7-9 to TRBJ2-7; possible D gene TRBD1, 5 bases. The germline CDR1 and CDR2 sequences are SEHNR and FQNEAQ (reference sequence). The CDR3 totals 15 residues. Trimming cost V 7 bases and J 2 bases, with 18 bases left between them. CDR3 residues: CASTPPRALTYEQYF. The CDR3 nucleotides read TGTGCCAGCACCCCCCCCAGGGCCCTTACCTACGAGCAGTACTTC.

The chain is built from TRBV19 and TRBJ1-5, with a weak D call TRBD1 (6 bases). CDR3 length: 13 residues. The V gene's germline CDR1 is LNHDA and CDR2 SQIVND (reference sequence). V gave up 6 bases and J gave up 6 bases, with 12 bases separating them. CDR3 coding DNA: TGTGCCAGTAGAGGGGGGGGTCTTCAGCCCCAGCATTTT. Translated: CASRGGGLQPQHF.